This T cell receptor (beta chain) was recorded in a study of blood T cell repertoires in COVID-19. Germline values: CDR1 MDHEN, CDR2 SYDVKM. The CDR3 extends over 16 amino acids. After removal of 2 bases from V and 4 bases from J, the junction contained 7 bases not matched to a gene. This table comes from immunoSEQ multiplex PCR, and its TCRdb copy is limited to in-frame clones, with some not included. Here the sample spans over 200,000 clones, 86% being singletons. The chain carries TRBV28 and TRBJ1-1; 10 positions agree with TRBD1. The sample taken for sequencing was PBMCs or T cells enriched from blood (not recorded which). This clonotype was obtained from a woman aged 45-60 years in a cohort exposed to, infected with or recovered from COVID-19 (not recorded which). The DNA for the CDR3 is TGTGCCAGCAGTTTAGGAGGGGGACAGGGGCTCACTGAAGCTTTCTTT. This gives the protein CASSLGGGQGLTEAFF.